One and the same sample provided the 25 T cell receptor beta chains below, sequenced in a study of shared clonotypes between healthy human individuals. The table came from immunoSEQ multiplex PCR; TCRdb's copy has only in-frame clones and leaves some out. The sample has about 470,000 clones; about four fifths are singletons. Sample: PBMCs. The receptors derive from a woman aged 40 to 55 in good health. Some clones in this sample may be carry-over from other donors' samples.

CDR3 sequence: CASRETSGRRVEQFF. For the CDR3, the DNA is TGTGCCAGCAGGGAGACTAGCGGGAGGCGGGTTGAGCAGTTCTTC. The V and J genes are TRBV2 and TRBJ2-1; 13 nucleotides match TRBD2. CDR3 length: 15 residues. V gave up 6 bases and J gave up 9 bases; unmatched junction bases: 8. CDR1 and CDR2 (germline): SNHLY, FYNNEI.

The table lists this clone with a count of one. The genes are TRBV4-1 and TRBJ2-1; D may match TRBD1 or TRBD2 (5 bases each). Looked up from germline, CDR1 is MGHRA and CDR2 is YSYEKL. V lost 3 bases and J lost 9, with 9 bases in between. CDR3 length: 12 residues. CDR3 protein: CASSHHGAEQFF. The CDR3 region has the DNA TGCGCCAGCAGCCACCACGGGGCTGAGCAGTTCTTC.

The chain links TRBV6-1 to TRBJ2-3, with D possibly TRBD2 on 5 matching bases. This CDR3 has 16 amino acids. Trimming left V 1 base short and J 3 bases short, with 14 bases between. The germline V gene has CDR1 MNHNS and CDR2 SASEGT. CDR3 bases: TGTGCCAGCAGTGAAGTCGGAGACTACGGTACAGATACGCAGTATTTT. This encodes CASSEVGDYGTDTQYF.

This clone was found once. The chain carries TRBV5-4 and TRBJ2-2; 11 nucleotides agree with TRBD1. Germline V gene data show CDR1 as SGHNT and CDR2 as YYREEE (reference sequence). The CDR3 sequence is 14 residues long. V was clipped by 5 bases and J by 5 bases; unmatched bases: 2. Written as DNA, the CDR3 is TGTGCCAGCAGGGGGGACAGGGGGACCGGGGAGCTGTTTTTT. This translates into CASRGDRGTGELFF.

This chain uses TRBV13 with TRBJ1-5; D remains ambiguous. This CDR3 spans 14 amino acids. The V and J ends lost 0 bases and 7 bases respectively, with 10 bases between them. The germline gives CDR1 PRHDT, CDR2 FYEKMQ (reference sequence). CDR3: CASSLGRGRQPQHF. CDR3 bases: TGTGCCAGCAGCTTAGGCCGGGGTAGGCAGCCCCAGCATTTT. Supplemented by reference TRBV13 and TRBJ1-5, the full variable domain reads AAGVIQSPRHLIKEKRETATLKCYPIPRHDTVYWYQQGPGQDPQFLISFYEKMQSDKGSIPDRFSAQQFSDYHSELNMSSLELGDSALYFCASSLGRGRQPQHFGDGTRLSIL.

V gene TRBV5-1 combines with J gene TRBJ2-7, with D maybe TRBD1 (6 bases). The V end lost 2 bases, the J end lost 2 bases, and 8 bases lay between the germline ends. This CDR3 has 13 residues. Germline CDR1 reads SGHRS; CDR2 reads YFSETQ. Here the CDR3 DNA reads TGCGCCAGCAGCTTTCCAGGGGCCTACGAGCAGTACTTC. The encoded protein is CASSFPGAYEQYF.

This chain joins TRBV5-8 and TRBJ2-7; TRBD1 matches 7 bases. The CDR3 is 15 amino acids. CDR1 and CDR2 from the germline V gene are SGHTS and YDEGEE. The V gene end was trimmed by 0 bases and the J gene end by 0 bases; junction bases not matched to a gene: 3. CDR3 amino acids: CASSLGQGYSYEQYF. In DNA form, the CDR3 reads TGTGCCAGCAGCTTGGGACAGGGATACTCCTACGAGCAGTACTTC.

The rearrangement links TRBV4-1 to TRBJ1-4, with D possibly being TRBD1 (5 bases). Germline V gives CDR1 MGHRA, CDR2 YSYEKL. The CDR3 covers 15 residues. With 1 base removed from V and 7 bases from J, the gap between germline ends came to 13 bases. CDR3 loop: CASSQGKGLGEKLFF. The CDR3 bases are TGCGCCAGCAGCCAAGGGAAGGGGCTCGGTGAAAAACTGTTTTTT.

The chain couples TRBV5-5 to TRBJ2-3, with D perhaps matching TRBD1 or TRBD2 (6 bases each). The CDR3 spans 20 residues. The germline V gene has CDR1 SGHKS and CDR2 YYEKEE (reference sequence). Trimming took off 2 bases at V and 3 bases at J, with 28 bases between the two ends. CDR3 residues: CASSFHSTRGGRLATDTQYF. In nucleotides, the CDR3 is TGTGCCAGCAGCTTCCATTCTACCAGGGGAGGAAGGTTAGCGACAGATACGCAGTATTTT.

The chain employs TRBV2 and TRBJ2-5; TRBD2 aligns across 11 bases. The CDR3 has 15 amino acids. Germline V gene sequence: CDR1 SNHLY, CDR2 FYNNEI. Unmatched junction bases numbered 7, after V lost 6 bases and J lost 4 bases. The CDR3 loop reads CASSPLAGGRETQYF. The CDR3 DNA sequence: TGTGCCAGCAGCCCCCTAGCGGGAGGAAGAGAGACCCAGTACTTC.

The chain uses TRBV6-6 and TRBJ2-1; 9 bases fit TRBD2. The ends lost 8 bases at V and 3 bases at J; junction bases unmatched: 5. Germline V gene sequence: CDR1 MNHNY, CDR2 SVGAGI (reference sequence). CDR3 size: 14 residues. The CDR3 DNA reads as TGTGCCAGCCTCTCTAGCGGGATCTACAATGAGCAGTTCTTC. Protein: CASLSSGIYNEQFF.

The V gene is TRBV6-5, the J gene TRBJ1-3, with no clear D. The CDR3 contains 14 residues. V was pared by 7 bases and J by 0 bases, with 10 bases between. CDR1 is MNHEY and CDR2 is SVGAGI in the germline V gene. The CDR3, as DNA: TGTGCCAGCAAATTGGACCTCTCTGGAAACACCATATATTTT. Translating it yields CASKLDLSGNTIYF.

The J gene is TRBJ2-7, the V gene TRBV28, with TRBD1 identical over 10 bases. Germline V lookup: CDR1 MDHEN, CDR2 SYDVKM. V gave up 6 bases and J gave up 6 bases; unmatched junction bases: 8. This CDR3 region has 14 residues. The CDR3, as DNA: TGTGCCAGCAGCCCGGGACAGGGGTTTCGCGAGCAGTACTTC. Translation: CASSPGQGFREQYF.

As DNA, the CDR3 is TGTGCCAGCCCACCCACCGGACAGATGAACACTGAAGCTTTCTTT. Translated, it gives CASPPTGQMNTEAFF. V is TRBV19 and J is TRBJ1-1; weak D call: TRBD1 (6 bases). CDR3 size: 15 residues. Germline-derived CDR1 and CDR2 are LNHDA and SQIVND (reference sequence). The V gene lost 9 bases and the J gene lost 0 bases, with 17 bases spanning the gap.

The V and J genes are TRBV7-9 and TRBJ2-3, with 10 bases lining up with TRBD2. This CDR3 has 17 residues. Germline loops: CDR1 SEHNR, CDR2 FQNEAQ (reference sequence). Unmatched junction bases numbered 11, after V lost 4 bases and J lost 4 bases. The DNA of the CDR3 is TGTGCCAGCAGCTCCTTTGGGGCTAGCGGGAGCGCAGATACGCAGTATTTT. This translates into CASSSFGASGSADTQYF. Full variable domain (outside the CDR3, taken from reference TRBV7-9 and TRBJ2-3): DTGVSQNPRHKITKRGQNVTFRCDPISEHNRLYWYRQTLGQGPEFLTYFQNEAQLEKSRLLSDRFSAERPKGSFSTLEIQRTEQGDSAMYLCASSSFGASGSADTQYFGPGTRLTVL.

V is TRBV14 and J is TRBJ2-7; no firm D call. CDR1 SGHDN and CDR2 FVKESK come from the germline V gene. CDR3 size: 13 residues. Between the trimmed V and J ends, which lost 4 bases and 5 bases, there was a span of 12 bases. CDR3 loop: CASSPRLADEQYF. CDR3 bases: TGTGCCAGCAGCCCTCGTTTAGCAGACGAGCAGTACTTC.

This chain joins TRBV28 and TRBJ2-1; D unclear. CDR1 MDHEN and CDR2 SYDVKM come from the germline V gene. V was pared by 3 bases and J by 5 bases, with 8 bases between. There are 13 residues in the CDR3. CDR3 nucleotide sequence: TGTGCCAGCAGTTTGGTTTCCCACAATGAGCAGTTCTTC. Amino acid sequence: CASSLVSHNEQFF.

This clone was counted a few times. The chain links TRBV25-1 to TRBJ2-1; D may be TRBD2 (6 bases). This CDR3 contains 16 residues. Germline assignment: CDR1 MGHDK and CDR2 SYGVNS. The V end lost 8 bases, the J end lost 3 bases, and 20 bases lay between the germline ends. The chain's CDR3 is CASSHIRRGIYNEQFF. For the CDR3, the DNA is TGTGCCAGCTCTCACATAAGGCGCGGGATCTACAATGAGCAGTTCTTC. Full variable domain (outside the CDR3, taken from reference TRBV25-1 and TRBJ2-1): EADIYQTPRYLVIGTGKKITLECSQTMGHDKMYWYQQDPGMELHLIHYSYGVNSTEKGDLSSESTVSRIRTEHFPLTLESARPSHTSQYLCASSHIRRGIYNEQFFGPGTRLTVL.

This clone was observed a handful of times. This chain connects TRBV7-6 to TRBJ2-3, with D maybe TRBD2 (6 bases). The V gene's germline CDR1 is SGHVS and CDR2 FNYEAQ. The CDR3 runs 14 residues. The V and J ends lost 5 bases and 1 base respectively, with 10 bases between them. CDR3 DNA sequence: TGTGCCAGCAGCAGGAGGGCCGGCACAGATACGCAGTATTTT. Protein product: CASSRRAGTDTQYF.

The chain combines TRBV20-1 with TRBJ2-1; D remains unclear. There are 11 residues in the CDR3. V was cut by 5 bases and J by 8 bases, with 10 bases left in between. Germline V gives CDR1 DFQATT, CDR2 SNEGSKA (reference sequence). CDR3 protein: CSAEFRDEQFF. DNA for the CDR3: TGCAGTGCTGAATTTAGGGATGAGCAGTTCTTC.

The chain employs TRBV7-9 and TRBJ2-4, with a tentative D call TRBD2 (6 bases). From germline, CDR1 is SEHNR and CDR2 FQNEAQ (reference sequence). With 2 bases removed from V and 2 bases from J, the gap between germline ends came to 10 bases. This CDR3 contains 15 residues. CDR3 loop: CASSLSRDSKNIQYF. The CDR3 DNA sequence: TGTGCCAGCAGCTTAAGCCGGGACTCCAAAAACATTCAGTACTTC.

The chain uses TRBV21-1 and TRBJ2-3; the D segment call TRBD2 is taken from the table without a DNA check. TRBV21-1 is a known pseudogene. The CDR3 covers 16 residues. This CDR3 reads CASSTPGLADTDTQYF. The CDR3 nucleotides are TGTGCCAGCAGCACCCCTGGACTAGCGGACACAGATACGCAGTATTTT.

V gene TRBV19 combines with J gene TRBJ1-1; D is undetermined. Germline V gene lookup returns CDR1 LNHDA and CDR2 SQIVND (reference sequence). The germline V and J ends were trimmed by 9 bases and 1 base, with 12 bases remaining between them. CDR3 size: 13 residues. The CDR3 DNA reads TGTGCCAGCCTAGCCGGACCGAACACTGAAGCTTTCTTT. It is translated as CASLAGPNTEAFF.

The chain uses TRBV19 and TRBJ2-3; 7 nucleotides line up with TRBD2. Trimming cost V 5 bases and J 5 bases; bases outside gene matches: 4. The CDR3 extends over 13 amino acids. CDR1 and CDR2 from the germline V gene are LNHDA and SQIVND (reference sequence). DNA of the CDR3: TGTGCCAGTAGTTGGCAGCGGGGAGATACGCAGTATTTT. Its translation is CASSWQRGDTQYF.

V usage is TRBV5-8 and J usage is TRBJ2-7; 8 positions agree with TRBD2. In germline, CDR1 is SGHTS, CDR2 YDEGEE. The ends lost 4 bases at V and 4 bases at J; junction bases unmatched: 4. This CDR3 has 13 residues. Here the CDR3 reads CASSRGRSYEQYF. The CDR3 nucleotides read TGTGCCAGCAGCCGCGGGAGGAGTTACGAGCAGTACTTC.